This TCR beta chain originates from a study of blood T cell repertoires in COVID-19. Across the study: Sites across the United States, Italy and Spain contributed samples from acute and convalescent COVID-19. The cDNA or gDNA used as material had been derived from T cells, B-cell-depleted T cells, or PBMCs.

The CDR3 covers 13 residues. Looked up from germline, CDR1 is SGDLS and CDR2 is YYNGEE. V lost 5 bases and J 10 bases, leaving 16 bases between the germline ends. In the source study's methods: For nucleated cells, counts were estimated from reference gene primer amplification. Assay used: immunoSEQ multiplex PCR; TCRdb lists only in-frame clones, some missing. D and trimming were read from the DNA, whereas the V and J calls and clone size are those reported in that table. The sample shows some 190,000 clones, over 75% of them seen only once. The chain links TRBV9 to TRBJ2-1; D unresolved. The sample taken for sequencing was peripheral blood. This TCR was sampled from a woman in her forties or fifties with acute or convalescent COVID-19. The CDR3 spells CASRSRSEPEQFF. CDR3 DNA: TGTGCCAGCAGAAGTAGATCTGAACCCGAGCAGTTCTTC. Drawing the rest from reference TRBV9 and TRBJ2-1, the complete variable domain is DSGVTQTPKHLITATGQRVTLRCSPRSGDLSVYWYQQSLDQGLQFLIQYYNGEERAKGNILERFSAQQFPDLHSELNLSSLELGDSALYFCASRSRSEPEQFFGPGTRLTVL.